This TCR beta chain was sequenced during a study of blood T cell repertoires in COVID-19. For the study at large: PBMCs, B-cell-depleted T cells, or T cells were the source of the cDNA or gDNA that made up the material.

The CDR3 loop spans 11 amino acids. V dropped 2 bases and J dropped 5 bases, with 3 bases sitting between them. CDR1 is MNHEY, CDR2 SVGEGT, per germline. The table came from immunoSEQ multiplex PCR; TCRdb's copy has only in-frame clones and leaves some out. The top ten clones hold roughly 2% of a sample with hundreds of thousands of clones, 80% to 90% of them seen once. This clone was seen just once. This receptor was taken from a woman aged 50 to 65 with acute or convalescent COVID-19. Sequencing was carried out using peripheral blood. The V and J genes are TRBV6-2 or TRBV6-3 and TRBJ2-5; D gene unclear. CDR3 sequence reads: CASSYPETQYF. CDR3 nucleotides: TGTGCCAGCAGTTACCCGGAGACCCAGTACTTC.